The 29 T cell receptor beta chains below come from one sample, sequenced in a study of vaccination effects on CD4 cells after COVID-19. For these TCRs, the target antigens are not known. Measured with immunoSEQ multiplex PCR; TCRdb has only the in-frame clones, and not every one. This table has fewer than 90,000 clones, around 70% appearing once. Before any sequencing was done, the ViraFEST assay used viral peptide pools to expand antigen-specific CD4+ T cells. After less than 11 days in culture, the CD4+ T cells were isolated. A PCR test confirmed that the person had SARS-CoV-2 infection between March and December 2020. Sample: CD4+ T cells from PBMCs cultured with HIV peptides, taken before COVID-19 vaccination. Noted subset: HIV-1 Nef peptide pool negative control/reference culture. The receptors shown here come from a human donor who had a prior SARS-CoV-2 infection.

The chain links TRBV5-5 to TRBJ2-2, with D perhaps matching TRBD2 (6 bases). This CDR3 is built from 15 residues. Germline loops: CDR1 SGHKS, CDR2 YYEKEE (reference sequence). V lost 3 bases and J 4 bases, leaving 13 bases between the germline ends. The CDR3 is CASSSVGGITGELFF. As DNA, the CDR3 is TGTGCCAGCAGCTCCGTGGGAGGAATCACCGGGGAGCTGTTTTTT.

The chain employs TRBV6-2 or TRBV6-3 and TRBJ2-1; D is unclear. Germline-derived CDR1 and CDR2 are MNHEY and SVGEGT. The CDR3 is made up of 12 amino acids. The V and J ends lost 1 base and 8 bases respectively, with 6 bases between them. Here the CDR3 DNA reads TGTGCCAGCAGTTACTTTGCCTATGAGCAGTTCTTC. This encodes CASSYFAYEQFF.

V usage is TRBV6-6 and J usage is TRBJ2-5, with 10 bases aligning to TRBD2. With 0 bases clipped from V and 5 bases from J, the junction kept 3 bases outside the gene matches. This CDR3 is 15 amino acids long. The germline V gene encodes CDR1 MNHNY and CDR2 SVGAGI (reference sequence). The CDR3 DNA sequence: TGTGCCAGCAGTTACTCTCTAGCGGGGGCGGAGACCCAGTACTTC. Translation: CASSYSLAGAETQYF.

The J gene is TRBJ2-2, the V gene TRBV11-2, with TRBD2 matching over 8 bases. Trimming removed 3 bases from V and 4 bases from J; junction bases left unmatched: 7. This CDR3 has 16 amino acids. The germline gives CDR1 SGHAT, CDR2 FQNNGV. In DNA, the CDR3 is TGTGCCAGCAGCTTTATAGCGGGGTCGTCCACCGGGGAGCTGTTTTTT. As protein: CASSFIAGSSTGELFF.

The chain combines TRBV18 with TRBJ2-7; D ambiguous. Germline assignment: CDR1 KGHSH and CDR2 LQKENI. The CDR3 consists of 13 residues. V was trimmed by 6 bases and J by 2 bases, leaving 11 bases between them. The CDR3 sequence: CASSPVNAYEQYF. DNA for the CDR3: TGTGCCAGCTCCCCTGTCAACGCCTACGAGCAGTACTTC.

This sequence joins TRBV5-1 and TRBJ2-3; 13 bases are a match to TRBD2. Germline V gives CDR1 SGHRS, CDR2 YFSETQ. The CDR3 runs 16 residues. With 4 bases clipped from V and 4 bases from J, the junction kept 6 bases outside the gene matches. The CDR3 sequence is CASSPGLAGWADTQYF. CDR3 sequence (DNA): TGCGCCAGCAGCCCGGGACTAGCGGGATGGGCAGATACGCAGTATTTT.

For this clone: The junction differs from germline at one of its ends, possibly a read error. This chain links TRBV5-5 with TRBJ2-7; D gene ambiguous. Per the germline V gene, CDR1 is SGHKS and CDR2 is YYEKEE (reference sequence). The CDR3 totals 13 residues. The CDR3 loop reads CASSSGSTYEQCF. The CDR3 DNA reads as TGTGCCAGCAGCTCCGGTAGTACCTACGAGCAGTGCTTC.

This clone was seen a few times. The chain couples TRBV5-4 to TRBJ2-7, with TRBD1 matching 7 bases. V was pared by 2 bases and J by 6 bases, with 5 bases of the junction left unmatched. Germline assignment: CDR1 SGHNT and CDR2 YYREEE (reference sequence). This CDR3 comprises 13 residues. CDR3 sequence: CASSLKGASEQYF. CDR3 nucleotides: TGTGCCAGCAGCTTAAAGGGGGCAAGCGAGCAGTACTTC.

CDR3 bases: TGTGCCAGCAGCTTAGCCGGGACAGGGACTGAAGCTTTCTTT. Amino acids: CASSLAGTGTEAFF. This chain uses TRBV7-3 with TRBJ1-1; the match to TRBD1 covers 9 bases. Trimming removed 2 bases from V and 5 bases from J; junction bases left unmatched: 3. Germline V gene data show CDR1 as SGHTA and CDR2 as FQGTGA. The CDR3 spans 14 residues.

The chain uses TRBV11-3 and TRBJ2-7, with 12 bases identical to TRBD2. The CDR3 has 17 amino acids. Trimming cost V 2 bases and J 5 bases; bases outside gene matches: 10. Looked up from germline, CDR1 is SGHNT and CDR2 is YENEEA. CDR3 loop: CASSLRAETSGSDEQYF. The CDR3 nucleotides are TGTGCCAGCAGCTTACGGGCCGAGACTAGCGGGAGCGACGAGCAGTACTTC.

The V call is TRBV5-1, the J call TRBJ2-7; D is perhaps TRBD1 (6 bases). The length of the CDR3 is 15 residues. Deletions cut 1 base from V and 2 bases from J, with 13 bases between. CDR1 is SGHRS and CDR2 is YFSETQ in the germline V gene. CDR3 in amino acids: CASSLTPGATYEQYF. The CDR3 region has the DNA TGCGCCAGCAGCTTGACTCCAGGGGCCACCTACGAGCAGTACTTC.

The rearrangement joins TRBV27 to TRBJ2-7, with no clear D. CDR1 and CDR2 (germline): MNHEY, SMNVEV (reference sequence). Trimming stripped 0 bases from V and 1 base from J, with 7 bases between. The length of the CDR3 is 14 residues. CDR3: CASSLSYSSYEQYF. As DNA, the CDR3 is TGTGCCAGCAGTTTATCTTACAGTTCCTACGAGCAGTACTTC.

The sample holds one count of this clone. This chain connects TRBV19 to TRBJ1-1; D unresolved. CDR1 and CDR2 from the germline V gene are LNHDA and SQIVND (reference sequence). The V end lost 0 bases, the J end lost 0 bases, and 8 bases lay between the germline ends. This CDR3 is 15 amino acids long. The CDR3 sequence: CASSIDPYLNTEAFF. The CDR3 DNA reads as TGTGCCAGTAGTATAGACCCTTATTTGAACACTGAAGCTTTCTTT.

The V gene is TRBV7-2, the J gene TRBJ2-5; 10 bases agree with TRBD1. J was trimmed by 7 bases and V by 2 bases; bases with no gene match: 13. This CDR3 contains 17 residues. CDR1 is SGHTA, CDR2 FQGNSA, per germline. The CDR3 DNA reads TGTGCCAGCAGCTTACTGGTTAGGACAGGGGGTTTGGGGACCCAGTACTTC. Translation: CASSLLVRTGGLGTQYF. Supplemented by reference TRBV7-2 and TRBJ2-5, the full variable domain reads GAGVSQSPSNKVTEKGKDVELRCDPISGHTALYWYRQSLGQGLEFLIYFQGNSAPDKSGLPSDRFSAERTGGSVSTLTIQRTQQEDSAVYLCASSLLVRTGGLGTQYFGPGTRLLVL.

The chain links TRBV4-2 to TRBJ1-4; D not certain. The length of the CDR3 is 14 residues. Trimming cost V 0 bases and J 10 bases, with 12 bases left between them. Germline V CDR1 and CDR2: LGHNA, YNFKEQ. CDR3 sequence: CASSQDITRAKLFF. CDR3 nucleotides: TGTGCCAGCAGCCAAGATATAACGAGGGCAAAACTGTTTTTT.

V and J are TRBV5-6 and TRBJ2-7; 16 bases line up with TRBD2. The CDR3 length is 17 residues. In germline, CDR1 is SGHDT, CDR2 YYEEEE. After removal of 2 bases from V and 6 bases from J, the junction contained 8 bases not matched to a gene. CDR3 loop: CASSLGGGLAGGGEQYF. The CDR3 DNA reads TGTGCCAGCAGCTTAGGTGGGGGACTAGCGGGAGGGGGCGAGCAGTACTTC.

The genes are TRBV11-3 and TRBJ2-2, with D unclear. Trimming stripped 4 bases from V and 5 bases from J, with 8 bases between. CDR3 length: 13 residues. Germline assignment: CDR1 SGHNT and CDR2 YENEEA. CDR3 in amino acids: CASSSPRTGELFF. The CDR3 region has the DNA TGTGCCAGCAGCTCCCCCCGAACCGGGGAGCTGTTTTTT. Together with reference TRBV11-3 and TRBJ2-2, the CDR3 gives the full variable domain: EAGVVQSPRYKIIEKKQPVAFWCNPISGHNTLYWYLQNLGQGPELLIRYENEEAVDDSQLPKDRFSAERLKGVDSTLKIQPAELGDSAVYLCASSSPRTGELFFGEGSRLTVL.

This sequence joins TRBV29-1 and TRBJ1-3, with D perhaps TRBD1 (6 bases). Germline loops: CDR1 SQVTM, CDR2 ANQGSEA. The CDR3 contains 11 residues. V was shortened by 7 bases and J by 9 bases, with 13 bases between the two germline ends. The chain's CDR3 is CSAGQRGTIYF. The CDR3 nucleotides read TGCAGCGCGGGACAACGCGGCACCATATATTTT.

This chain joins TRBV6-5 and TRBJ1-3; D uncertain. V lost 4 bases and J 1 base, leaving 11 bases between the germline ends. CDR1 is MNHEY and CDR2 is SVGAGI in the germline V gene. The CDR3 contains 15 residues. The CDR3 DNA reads TGTGCCAGCAGTTTACTCTCGGGGTCTGGAAACACCATATATTTT. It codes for CASSLLSGSGNTIYF.

CDR3 bases: TGTGCCAGCAGCCCACCCCCGATCAGGACTAATGAAAAACTGTTTTTT. Translating gives CASSPPPIRTNEKLFF. The chain couples TRBV5-6 to TRBJ1-4; no clear D gene. Trimming left V 4 bases short and J 2 bases short, with 15 bases between. CDR3 length: 16 residues. CDR1 is SGHDT and CDR2 is YYEEEE in the germline V gene.

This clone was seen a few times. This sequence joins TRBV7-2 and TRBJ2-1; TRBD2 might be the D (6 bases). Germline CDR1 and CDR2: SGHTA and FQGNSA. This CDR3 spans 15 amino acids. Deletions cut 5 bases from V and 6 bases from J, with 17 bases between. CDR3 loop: CASSPTSYRGNEQFF. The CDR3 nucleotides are TGTGCCAGCAGCCCGACTAGTTATCGTGGCAATGAGCAGTTCTTC.

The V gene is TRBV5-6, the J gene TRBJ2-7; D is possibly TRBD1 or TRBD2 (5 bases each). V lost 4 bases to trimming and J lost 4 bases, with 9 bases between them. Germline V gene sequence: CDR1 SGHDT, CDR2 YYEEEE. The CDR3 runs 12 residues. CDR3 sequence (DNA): TGTGCCAGCAGCCGAGGGACGTACGAGCAGTACTTC. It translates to CASSRGTYEQYF.

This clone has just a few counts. The CDR3 loop reads CASSFLNGHEAFF. The CDR3, as DNA: TGTGCCAGCAGCTTTCTTAACGGACATGAAGCTTTCTTT. The gene calls are TRBV7-2 and TRBJ1-1; possible D gene TRBD1, 5 bases. The CDR3 consists of 13 residues. The V gene's germline CDR1 is SGHTA and CDR2 FQGNSA. Trimming stripped 3 bases from V and 7 bases from J, with 12 bases between.

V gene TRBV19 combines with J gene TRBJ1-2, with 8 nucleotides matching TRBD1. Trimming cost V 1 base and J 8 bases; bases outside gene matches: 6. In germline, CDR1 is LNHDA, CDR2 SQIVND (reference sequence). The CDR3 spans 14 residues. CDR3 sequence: CASSIGTGLRGYTF. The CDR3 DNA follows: TGTGCCAGTAGTATAGGGACAGGGCTGCGGGGCTACACCTTC.

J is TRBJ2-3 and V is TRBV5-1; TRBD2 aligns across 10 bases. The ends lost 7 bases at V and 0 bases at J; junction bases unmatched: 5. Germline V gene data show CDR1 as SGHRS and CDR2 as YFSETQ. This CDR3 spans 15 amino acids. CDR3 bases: TGCGCCAGCCGGGGGACTAGCGCTAGCACAGATACGCAGTATTTT. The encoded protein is CASRGTSASTDTQYF.

CDR3 amino acids: CASSTTSGNTIYF. CDR3 coding DNA: TGTGCCAGCAGCACAACTAGTGGAAACACCATATATTTT. J is TRBJ1-3 and V is TRBV9; D uncertain. Germline V gene lookup returns CDR1 SGDLS and CDR2 YYNGEE. Deletions cut 4 bases from V and 3 bases from J, with 8 bases between. This CDR3 has 13 amino acids.

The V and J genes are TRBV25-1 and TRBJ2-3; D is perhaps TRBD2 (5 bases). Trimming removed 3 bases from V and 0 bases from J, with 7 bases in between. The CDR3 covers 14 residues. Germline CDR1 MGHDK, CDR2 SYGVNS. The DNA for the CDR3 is TGTGCCAGCAGTGACCAGCGGAGCACAGATACGCAGTATTTT. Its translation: CASSDQRSTDTQYF.

CDR3 protein: CASGLVPQREGRETQYF. The DNA of the CDR3 is TGTGCTAGTGGTTTGGTACCTCAGCGGGAGGGCCGCGAGACCCAGTACTTC. This chain connects TRBV12-5 to TRBJ2-5, with 10 positions matching TRBD2. The CDR3 is 17 amino acids. Germline trimming cut 0 bases from V and 5 bases from J; bases unmatched to any gene: 9. Germline CDR1 reads LGHNT; CDR2 reads FRNRAP.

As DNA, the CDR3 is TGTGCCAGCAGCCCGAGCGTGAGAGAGACCCAGTACTTC. It specifies CASSPSVRETQYF. The chain couples TRBV7-9 to TRBJ2-5; D is uncertain. The CDR3 loop spans 13 amino acids. Deletions cut 5 bases from V and 4 bases from J, with 11 bases between. Germline CDR1 SEHNR, CDR2 FQNEAQ (reference sequence).